This TCR beta chain was captured by sequencing in a study of PD-L1 blockade in urothelial cancer. The wider study: Analyzed time points were 3 weeks (second dose) and 6 weeks after therapy began.

Time point here: peripheral blood 6 weeks after treatment start. The CDR3 has 17 amino acids. Trimming left V 0 bases short and J 7 bases short, with 16 bases between. The V gene's germline CDR1 is LGHNA and CDR2 YSLEER. Templates that were synthetic TCR analogs were spiked into each PCR. TCRdb keeps only in-frame clones here, not all; method: immunoSEQ multiplex PCR. This repertoire shows 20,000 to 25,000 clones, approximately 89% found once; its top ten account for 10% to 12%. The sequence derives from a woman in her fifties or sixties with urothelial cancer. V usage is TRBV4-3 and J usage is TRBJ1-6, with D possibly being TRBD1 (5 bases). The specimen comprised PBMCs, sampled around atezolizumab (anti-PD-L1) treatment. The CDR3 sequence: CASSQDVPGVRNSPLHF. CDR3 nucleotides: TGCGCCAGCAGCCAAGATGTACCGGGGGTGCGGAATTCACCCCTCCACTTT.